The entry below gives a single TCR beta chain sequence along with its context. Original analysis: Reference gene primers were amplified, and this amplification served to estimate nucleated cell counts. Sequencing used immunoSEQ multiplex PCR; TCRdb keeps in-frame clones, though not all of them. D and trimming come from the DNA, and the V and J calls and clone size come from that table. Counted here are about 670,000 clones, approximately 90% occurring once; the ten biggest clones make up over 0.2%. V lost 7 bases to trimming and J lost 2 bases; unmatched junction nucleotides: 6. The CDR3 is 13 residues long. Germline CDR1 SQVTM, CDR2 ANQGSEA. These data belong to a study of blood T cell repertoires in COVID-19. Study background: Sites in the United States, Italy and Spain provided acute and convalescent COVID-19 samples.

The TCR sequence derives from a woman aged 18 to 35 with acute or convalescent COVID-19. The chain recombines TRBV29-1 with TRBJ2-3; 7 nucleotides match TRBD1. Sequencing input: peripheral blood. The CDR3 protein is CSADTGVTDTQYF. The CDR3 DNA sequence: TGCAGCGCGGATACAGGGGTCACAGATACGCAGTATTTT.